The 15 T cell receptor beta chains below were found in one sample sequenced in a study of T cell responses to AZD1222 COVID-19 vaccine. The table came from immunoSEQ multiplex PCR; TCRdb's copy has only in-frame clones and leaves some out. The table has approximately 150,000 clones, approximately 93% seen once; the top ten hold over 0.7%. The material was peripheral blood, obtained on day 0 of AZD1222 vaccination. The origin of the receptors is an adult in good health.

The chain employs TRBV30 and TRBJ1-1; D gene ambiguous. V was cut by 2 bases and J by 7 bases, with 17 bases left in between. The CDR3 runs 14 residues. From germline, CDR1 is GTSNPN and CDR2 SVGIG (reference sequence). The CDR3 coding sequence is TGTGCCTGGAGTATTCAGAGCCTAAGCTATGAAGCTTTCTTT. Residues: CAWSIQSLSYEAFF.

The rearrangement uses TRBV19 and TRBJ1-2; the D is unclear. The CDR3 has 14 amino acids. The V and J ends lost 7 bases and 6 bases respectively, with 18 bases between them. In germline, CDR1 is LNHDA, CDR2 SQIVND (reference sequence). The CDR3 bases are TGTGCCAGTATCCCATCCGTGGGGAGGGATGGCTACACCTTC. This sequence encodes CASIPSVGRDGYTF. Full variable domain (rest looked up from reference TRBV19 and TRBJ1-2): DGGITQSPKYLFRKEGQNVTLSCEQNLNHDAMYWYRQDPGQGLRLIYYSQIVNDFQKGDIAEGYSVSREKKESFPLTVTSAQKNPTAFYLCASIPSVGRDGYTFGSGTRLTVV.

CDR3 sequence: CASSFDGGGRDPYF. DNA for the CDR3: TGTGCCAGCAGCTTTGATGGCGGGGGTCGGGATCCGTACTTC. V usage is TRBV7-9 and J usage is TRBJ2-7; 7 bases map to TRBD2. The germline V gene encodes CDR1 SEHNR and CDR2 FQNEAQ (reference sequence). The length of the CDR3 is 14 residues. J was trimmed by 12 bases and V by 3 bases; bases with no gene match: 14.

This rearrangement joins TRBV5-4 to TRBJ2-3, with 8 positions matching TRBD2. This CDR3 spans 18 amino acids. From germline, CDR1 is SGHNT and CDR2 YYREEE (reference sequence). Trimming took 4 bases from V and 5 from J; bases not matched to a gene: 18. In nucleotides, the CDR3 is TGTGCCAGCAGCCCACGATCGGGGCCGGGACTAGTCGGAGATACGCAGTATTTT. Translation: CASSPRSGPGLVGDTQYF.

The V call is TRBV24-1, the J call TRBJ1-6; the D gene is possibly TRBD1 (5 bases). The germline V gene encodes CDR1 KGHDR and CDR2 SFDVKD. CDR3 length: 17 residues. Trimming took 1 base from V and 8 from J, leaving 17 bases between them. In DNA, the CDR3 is TGTGCCACCAGTGATTTACTCCTGGGGCCCGGGCATTCACCCCTCCACTTT. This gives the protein CATSDLLLGPGHSPLHF.

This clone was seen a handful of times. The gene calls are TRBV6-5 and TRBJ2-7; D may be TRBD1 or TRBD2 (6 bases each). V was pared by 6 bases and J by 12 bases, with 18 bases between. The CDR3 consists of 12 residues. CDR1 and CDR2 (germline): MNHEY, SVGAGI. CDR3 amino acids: CASSSLGGPTYF. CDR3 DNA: TGTGCCAGCAGCAGCCTGGGGGGCCCCACGTACTTC.

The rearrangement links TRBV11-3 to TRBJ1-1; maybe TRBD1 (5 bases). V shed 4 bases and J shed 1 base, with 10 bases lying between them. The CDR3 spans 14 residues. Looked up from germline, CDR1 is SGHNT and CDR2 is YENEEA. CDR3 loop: CASSWSGTNTEAFF. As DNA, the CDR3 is TGTGCCAGCAGCTGGTCCGGGACGAACACTGAAGCTTTCTTT.

The CDR3 here is CASSPRAGSYTEAFF. In DNA form, the CDR3 reads TGTGCCAGCTCACCGAGGGCCGGGTCGTACACTGAAGCTTTCTTT. V and J are TRBV18 and TRBJ1-1; D unclear. V lost 3 bases, J lost 3 bases, and 14 bases lay in between. This CDR3 is 15 amino acids long. The germline V gene encodes CDR1 KGHSH and CDR2 LQKENI.

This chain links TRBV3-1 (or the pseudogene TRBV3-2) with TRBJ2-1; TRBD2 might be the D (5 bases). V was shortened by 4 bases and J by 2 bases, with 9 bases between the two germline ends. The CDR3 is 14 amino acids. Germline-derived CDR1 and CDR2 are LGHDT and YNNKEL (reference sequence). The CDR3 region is CASSPRGTYNEQFF. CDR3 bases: TGTGCCAGCAGCCCTCGGGGTACCTACAATGAGCAGTTCTTC.

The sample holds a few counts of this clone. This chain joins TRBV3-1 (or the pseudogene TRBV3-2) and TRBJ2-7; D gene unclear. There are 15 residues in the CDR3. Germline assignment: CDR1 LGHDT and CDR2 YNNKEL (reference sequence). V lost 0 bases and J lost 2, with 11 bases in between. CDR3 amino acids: CASSQELGSPYEQYF. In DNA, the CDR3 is TGTGCCAGCAGCCAAGAATTGGGATCCCCCTACGAGCAGTACTTC.

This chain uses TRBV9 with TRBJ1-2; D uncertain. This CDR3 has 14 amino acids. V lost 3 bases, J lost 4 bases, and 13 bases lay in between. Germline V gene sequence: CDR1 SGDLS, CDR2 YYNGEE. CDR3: CASSGGRNPYGYTF. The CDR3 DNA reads TGTGCCAGCAGCGGCGGACGGAACCCCTATGGCTACACCTTC.

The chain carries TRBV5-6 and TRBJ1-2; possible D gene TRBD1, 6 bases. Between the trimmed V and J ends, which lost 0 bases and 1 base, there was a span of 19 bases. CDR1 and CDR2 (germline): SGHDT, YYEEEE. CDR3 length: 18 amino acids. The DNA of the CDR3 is TGTGCCAGCAGCTTGGAAGGGGGGCGAAGGTTGAGTAACTATGGCTACACCTTC. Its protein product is CASSLEGGRRLSNYGYTF.

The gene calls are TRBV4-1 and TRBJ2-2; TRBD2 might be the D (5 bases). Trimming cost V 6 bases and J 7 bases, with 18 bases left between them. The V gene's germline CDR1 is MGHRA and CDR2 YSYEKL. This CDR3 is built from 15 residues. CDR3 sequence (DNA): TGCGCCAGCAGGACAAGGGTTGTCGGGGACGGGGAGCTGTTTTTT. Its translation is CASRTRVVGDGELFF.

In DNA form, the CDR3 reads TGTGCCAGCAGAGTCTACACTAGCGGGGGGGCCGGTTCCTACAATGAGCAGTTCTTC. Encoded protein: CASRVYTSGGAGSYNEQFF. The genes are TRBV27 and TRBJ2-1; 13 nucleotides match TRBD2. Looked up from germline, CDR1 is MNHEY and CDR2 is SMNVEV (reference sequence). This CDR3 is built from 19 residues. V was pared by 6 bases and J by 1 base, with 12 bases of the junction left unmatched.

CDR3 region: CASSESGYYGYTF. Here the CDR3 DNA reads TGTGCCAGCAGTGAATCGGGTTACTATGGCTACACCTTC. The chain links TRBV6-1 to TRBJ1-2; D gene uncertain. V shed 2 bases and J shed 3 bases, with 7 bases lying between them. This CDR3 spans 13 amino acids. CDR1 is MNHNS and CDR2 is SASEGT in the germline V gene.